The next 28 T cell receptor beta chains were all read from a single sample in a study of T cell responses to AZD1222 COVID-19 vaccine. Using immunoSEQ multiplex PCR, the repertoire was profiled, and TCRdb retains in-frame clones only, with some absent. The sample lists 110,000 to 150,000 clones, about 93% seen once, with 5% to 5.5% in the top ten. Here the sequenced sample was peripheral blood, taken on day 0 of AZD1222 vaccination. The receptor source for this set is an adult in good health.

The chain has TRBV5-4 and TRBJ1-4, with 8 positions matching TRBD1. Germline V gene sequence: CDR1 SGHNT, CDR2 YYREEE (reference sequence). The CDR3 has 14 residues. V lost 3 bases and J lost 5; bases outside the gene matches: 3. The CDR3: CASSSRDRNEKLFF. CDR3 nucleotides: TGTGCCAGCAGCTCCCGGGACAGGAATGAAAAACTGTTTTTT.

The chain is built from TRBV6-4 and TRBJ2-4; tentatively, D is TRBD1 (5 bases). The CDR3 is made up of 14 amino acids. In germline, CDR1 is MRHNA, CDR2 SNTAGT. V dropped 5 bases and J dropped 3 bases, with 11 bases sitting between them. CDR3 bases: TGTGCCAGCAGTCCCGACAGCAACAAAAACATTCAGTACTTC. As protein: CASSPDSNKNIQYF.

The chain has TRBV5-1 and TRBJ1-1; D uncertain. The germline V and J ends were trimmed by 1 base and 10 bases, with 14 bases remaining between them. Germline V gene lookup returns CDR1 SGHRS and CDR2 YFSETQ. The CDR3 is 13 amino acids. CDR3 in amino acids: CASSLSTIAGAFF. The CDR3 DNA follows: TGCGCCAGCAGCTTGTCAACTATCGCGGGAGCTTTCTTT.

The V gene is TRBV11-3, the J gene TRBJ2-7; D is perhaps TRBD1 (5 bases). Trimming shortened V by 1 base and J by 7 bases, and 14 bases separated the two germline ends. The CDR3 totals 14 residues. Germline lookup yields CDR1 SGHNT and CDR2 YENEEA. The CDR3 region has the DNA TGTGCCAGCAGCTTAGGGGCAGGGTCGACAGAGCAGTACTTC. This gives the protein CASSLGAGSTEQYF.

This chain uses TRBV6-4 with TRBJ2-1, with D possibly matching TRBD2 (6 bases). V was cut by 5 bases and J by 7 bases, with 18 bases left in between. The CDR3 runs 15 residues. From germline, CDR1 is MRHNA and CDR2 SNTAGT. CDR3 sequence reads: CASSTTQLARNEQFF. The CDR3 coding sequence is TGTGCCAGCAGTACCACCCAACTAGCTCGGAATGAGCAGTTCTTC.

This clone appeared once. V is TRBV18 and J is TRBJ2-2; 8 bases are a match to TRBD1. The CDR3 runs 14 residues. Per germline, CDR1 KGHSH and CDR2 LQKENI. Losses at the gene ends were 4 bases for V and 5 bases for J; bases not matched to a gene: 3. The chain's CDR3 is CASSQDRVTGELFF. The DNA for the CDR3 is TGTGCCAGCTCACAGGACAGGGTGACCGGGGAGCTGTTTTTT.

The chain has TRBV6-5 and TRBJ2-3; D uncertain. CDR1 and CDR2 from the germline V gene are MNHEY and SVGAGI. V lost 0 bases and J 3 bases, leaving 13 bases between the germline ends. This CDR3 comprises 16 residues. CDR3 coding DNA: TGTGCCAGCAGTTACTCGAGTCCGGGCCGGACAGATACGCAGTATTTT. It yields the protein CASSYSSPGRTDTQYF.

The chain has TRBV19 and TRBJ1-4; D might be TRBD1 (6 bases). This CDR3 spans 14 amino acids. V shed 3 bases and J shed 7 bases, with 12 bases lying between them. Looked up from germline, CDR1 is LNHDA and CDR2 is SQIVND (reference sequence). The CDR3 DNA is TGTGCCAGTAGTATCCAGGGGTGGTCTGAAAAACTGTTTTTT. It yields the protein CASSIQGWSEKLFF.

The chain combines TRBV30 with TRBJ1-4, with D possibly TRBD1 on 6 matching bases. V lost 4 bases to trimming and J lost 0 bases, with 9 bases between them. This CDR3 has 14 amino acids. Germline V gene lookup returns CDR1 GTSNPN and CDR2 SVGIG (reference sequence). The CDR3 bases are TGTGCCTGGAACCGACAGGCAACTAATGAAAAACTGTTTTTT. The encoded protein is CAWNRQATNEKLFF.

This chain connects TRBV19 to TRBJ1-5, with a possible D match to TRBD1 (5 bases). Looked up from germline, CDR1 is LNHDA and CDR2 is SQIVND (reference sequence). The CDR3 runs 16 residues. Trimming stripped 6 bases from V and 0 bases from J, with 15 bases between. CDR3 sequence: CASSRQGTHSNQPQHF. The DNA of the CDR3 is TGTGCCAGTAGCAGGCAGGGAACACATAGCAATCAGCCCCAGCATTTT.

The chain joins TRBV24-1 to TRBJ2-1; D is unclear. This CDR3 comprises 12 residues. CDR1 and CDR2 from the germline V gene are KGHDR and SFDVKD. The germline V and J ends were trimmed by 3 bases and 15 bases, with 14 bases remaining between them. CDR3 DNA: TGTGCCACCAGTGATAGAGGAATTGTACCGTTCTTC. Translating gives CATSDRGIVPFF.

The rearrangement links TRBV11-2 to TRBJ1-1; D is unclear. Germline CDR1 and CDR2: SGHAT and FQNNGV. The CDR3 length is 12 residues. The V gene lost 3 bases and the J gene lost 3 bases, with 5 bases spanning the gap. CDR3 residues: CASSFGDTEAFF. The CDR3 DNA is TGTGCCAGCAGCTTCGGGGACACTGAAGCTTTCTTT.

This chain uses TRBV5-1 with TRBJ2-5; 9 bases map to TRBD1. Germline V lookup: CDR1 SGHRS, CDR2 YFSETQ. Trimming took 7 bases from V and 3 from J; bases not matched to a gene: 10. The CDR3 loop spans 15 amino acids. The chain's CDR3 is CASPPGQGREETQYF. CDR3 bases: TGCGCCAGCCCCCCGGGACAGGGAAGGGAAGAGACCCAGTACTTC.

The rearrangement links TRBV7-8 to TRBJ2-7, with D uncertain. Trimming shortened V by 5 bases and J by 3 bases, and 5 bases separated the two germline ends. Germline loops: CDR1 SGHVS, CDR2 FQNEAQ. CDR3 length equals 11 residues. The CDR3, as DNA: TGTGCCAGCAGCAAAGACTACGAGCAGTACTTC. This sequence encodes CASSKDYEQYF.

CDR3 coding DNA: TGTGCCAGCAGCCAGGCCAGCAGGGGCGAGCAGTACTTC. This translates into CASSQASRGEQYF. The V call is TRBV3-1 (or the pseudogene TRBV3-2), the J call TRBJ2-7, with D possibly TRBD1 on 6 matching bases. The length of the CDR3 is 13 residues. Germline V gene lookup returns CDR1 LGHDT and CDR2 YNNKEL (reference sequence). Between the trimmed V and J ends, which lost 3 bases and 6 bases, there was a span of 12 bases.

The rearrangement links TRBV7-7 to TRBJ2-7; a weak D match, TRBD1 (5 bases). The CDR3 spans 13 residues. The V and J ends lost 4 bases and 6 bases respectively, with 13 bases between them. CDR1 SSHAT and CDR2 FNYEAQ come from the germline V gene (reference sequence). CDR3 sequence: CASSWSSQGEQYF. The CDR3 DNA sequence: TGTGCCAGCAGCTGGAGTTCGCAGGGCGAGCAGTACTTC.

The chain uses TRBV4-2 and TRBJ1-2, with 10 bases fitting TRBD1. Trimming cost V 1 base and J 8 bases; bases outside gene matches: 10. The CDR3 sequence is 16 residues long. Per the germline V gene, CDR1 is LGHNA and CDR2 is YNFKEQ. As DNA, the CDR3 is TGTGCCAGCAGCCAAGGATCCGGGACAGGGGAAGAGGGCTACACCTTC. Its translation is CASSQGSGTGEEGYTF.

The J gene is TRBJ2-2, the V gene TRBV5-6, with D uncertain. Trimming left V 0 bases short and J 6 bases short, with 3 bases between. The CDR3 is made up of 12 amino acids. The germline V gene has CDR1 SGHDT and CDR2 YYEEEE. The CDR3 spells CASSLVAGELFF. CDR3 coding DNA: TGTGCCAGCAGCTTGGTTGCCGGGGAGCTGTTTTTT.

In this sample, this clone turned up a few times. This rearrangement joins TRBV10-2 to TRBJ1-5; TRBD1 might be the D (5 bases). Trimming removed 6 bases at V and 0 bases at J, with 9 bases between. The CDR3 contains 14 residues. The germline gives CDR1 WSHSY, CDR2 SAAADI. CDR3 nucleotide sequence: TGCGCCAGCAGGGGGGGTGGTAGCAATCAGCCCCAGCATTTT. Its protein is CASRGGGSNQPQHF.

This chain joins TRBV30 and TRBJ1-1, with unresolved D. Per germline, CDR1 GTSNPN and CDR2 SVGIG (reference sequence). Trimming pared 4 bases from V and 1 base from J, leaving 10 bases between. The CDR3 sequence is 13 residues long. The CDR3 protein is CAWTYGGNTEAFF. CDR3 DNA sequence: TGTGCCTGGACTTATGGCGGGAACACTGAAGCTTTCTTT.

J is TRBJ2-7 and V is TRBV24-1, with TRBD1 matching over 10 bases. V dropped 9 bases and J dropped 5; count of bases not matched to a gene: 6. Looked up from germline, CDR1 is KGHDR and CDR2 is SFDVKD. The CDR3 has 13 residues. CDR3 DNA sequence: TGTGCCACCCCGGGACAGGGGCCCCACGAGCAGTACTTC. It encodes CATPGQGPHEQYF.

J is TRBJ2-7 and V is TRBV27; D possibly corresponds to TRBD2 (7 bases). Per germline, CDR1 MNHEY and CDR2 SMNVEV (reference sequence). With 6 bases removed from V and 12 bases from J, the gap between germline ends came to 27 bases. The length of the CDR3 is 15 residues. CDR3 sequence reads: CASRVRGGGLDRRYF. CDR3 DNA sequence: TGTGCCAGCAGGGTTAGGGGCGGGGGCCTGGATAGGAGGTACTTC.

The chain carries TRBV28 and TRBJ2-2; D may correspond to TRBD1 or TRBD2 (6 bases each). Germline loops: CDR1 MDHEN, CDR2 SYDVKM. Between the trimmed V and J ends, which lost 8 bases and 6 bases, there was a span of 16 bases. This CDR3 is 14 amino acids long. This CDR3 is CASAEQEGAGELFF. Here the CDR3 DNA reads TGTGCCAGCGCTGAACAGGAGGGGGCCGGGGAGCTGTTTTTT.

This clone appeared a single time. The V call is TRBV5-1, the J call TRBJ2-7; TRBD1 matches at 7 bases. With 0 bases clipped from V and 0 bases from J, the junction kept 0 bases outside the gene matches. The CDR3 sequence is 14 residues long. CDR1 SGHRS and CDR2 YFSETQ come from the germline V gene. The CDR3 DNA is TGCGCCAGCAGCTTGGGGGACAGCTCCTACGAGCAGTACTTC. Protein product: CASSLGDSSYEQYF.

For the CDR3, the DNA is TGTGCCAGCAGCTTAGCTGGCAGCCTCATGAACACTGAAGCTTTCTTT. The encoded protein is CASSLAGSLMNTEAFF. The chain is built from TRBV7-2 and TRBJ1-1; no clear D. This CDR3 is 16 amino acids long. Germline lookup yields CDR1 SGHTA and CDR2 FQGNSA. The V and J ends lost 0 bases and 0 bases respectively, with 11 bases between them. The full variable domain, its missing parts supplied by reference TRBV7-2 and TRBJ1-1, is GAGVSQSPSNKVTEKGKDVELRCDPISGHTALYWYRQSLGQGLEFLIYFQGNSAPDKSGLPSDRFSAERTGGSVSTLTIQRTQQEDSAVYLCASSLAGSLMNTEAFFGQGTRLTVV.

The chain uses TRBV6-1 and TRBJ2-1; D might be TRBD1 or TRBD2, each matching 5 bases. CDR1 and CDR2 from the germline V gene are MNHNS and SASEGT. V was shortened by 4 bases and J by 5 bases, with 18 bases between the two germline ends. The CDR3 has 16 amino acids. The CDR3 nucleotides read TGTGCCAGCAGTGTCGCGTTCGGGGCCCTTGACAATGAGCAGTTCTTC. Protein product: CASSVAFGALDNEQFF.

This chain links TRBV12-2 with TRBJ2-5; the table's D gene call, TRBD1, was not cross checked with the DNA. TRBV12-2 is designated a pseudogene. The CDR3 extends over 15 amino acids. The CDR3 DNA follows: TGTGCAAGTCGCTTAGCGCGGACAGGACAAGAGACCCAGTACTTC. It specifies CASRLARTGQETQYF.

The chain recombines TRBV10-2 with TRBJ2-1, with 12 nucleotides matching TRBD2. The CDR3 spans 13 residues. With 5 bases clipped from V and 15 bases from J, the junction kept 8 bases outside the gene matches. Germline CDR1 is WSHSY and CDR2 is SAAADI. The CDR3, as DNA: TGCGCCAGCAGTAGGCTAGCGGGGGGGTGGGTGTTCTTC. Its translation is CASSRLAGGWVFF.